This TCR beta chain emerged from a study of blood T cell repertoires in COVID-19. Whole-study context: Italy, Spain and the United States were the sources of the convalescent and acute COVID-19 samples.

Which cohort a participant joined came from the clinical history participants gave. Methods used by the authors: Reference gene primer amplification in the assay estimated nucleated cell counts. Sequenced by immunoSEQ multiplex PCR; TCRdb stores in-frame clones only, minus some. The DNA was the basis for D and trimming; V, J and clone size are from that table. In the table there are under 250,000 clones, 70% to 90% of which are singletons. CDR3 length: 16 residues. Looked up from germline, CDR1 is LGHNA and CDR2 is YNFKEQ. Unmatched junction bases numbered 9, after V lost 2 bases and J lost 5 bases. Sequenced: PBMCs or T cells enriched from blood (not recorded which). The receptor comes from a man aged 30 to 39 who had recovered from COVID-19. V is TRBV4-2 and J is TRBJ2-3, with 8 nucleotides matching TRBD2. The CDR3 here is CASSQTSGKTGDTQYF. The CDR3 DNA is TGTGCCAGCAGCCAAACTAGCGGTAAGACAGGAGATACGCAGTATTTT.